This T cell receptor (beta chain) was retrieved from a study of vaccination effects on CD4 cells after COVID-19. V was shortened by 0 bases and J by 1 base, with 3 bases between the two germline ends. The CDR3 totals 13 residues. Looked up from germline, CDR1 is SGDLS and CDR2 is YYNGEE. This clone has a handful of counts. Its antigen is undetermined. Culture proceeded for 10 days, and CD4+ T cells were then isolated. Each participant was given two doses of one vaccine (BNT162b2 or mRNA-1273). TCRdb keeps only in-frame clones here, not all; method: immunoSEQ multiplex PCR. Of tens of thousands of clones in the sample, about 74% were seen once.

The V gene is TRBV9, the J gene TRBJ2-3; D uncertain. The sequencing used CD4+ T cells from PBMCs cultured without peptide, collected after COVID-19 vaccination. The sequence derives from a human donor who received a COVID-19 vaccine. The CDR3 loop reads CASSVGGTDTQYF. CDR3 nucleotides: TGTGCCAGCAGCGTAGGAGGCACAGATACGCAGTATTTT.